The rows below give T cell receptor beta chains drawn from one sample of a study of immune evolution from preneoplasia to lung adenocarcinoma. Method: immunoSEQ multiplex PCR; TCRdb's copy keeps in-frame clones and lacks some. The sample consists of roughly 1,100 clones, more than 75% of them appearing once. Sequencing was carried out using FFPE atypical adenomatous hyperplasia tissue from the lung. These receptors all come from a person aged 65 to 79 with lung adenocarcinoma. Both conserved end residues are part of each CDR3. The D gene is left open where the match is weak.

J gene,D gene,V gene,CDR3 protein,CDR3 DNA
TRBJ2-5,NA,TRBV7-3,CASSLYATDQETQYF,TGTGCCAGCAGCTTATACGCGACGGACCAAGAGACCCAGTACTTC
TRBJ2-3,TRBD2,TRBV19,CASRTSGRALGTDTQYF,TGTGCCAGTAGGACTAGCGGGAGGGCCTTAGGCACAGATACGCAGTATTTT
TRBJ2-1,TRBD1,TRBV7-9,CASRPGQGRNEQFF,TGTGCCAGCAGACCCGGACAGGGCCGCAATGAGCAGTTCTTC
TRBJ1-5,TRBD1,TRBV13,CASSFGTGGNSNQPQHF,TGTGCCAGCAGCTTTGGGACAGGGGGTAATAGCAATCAGCCCCAGCATTTT
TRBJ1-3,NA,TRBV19,CASSIVRRSSGNTIYF,TGTGCCAGTAGTATAGTGAGACGGAGCTCTGGAAACACCATATATTTT
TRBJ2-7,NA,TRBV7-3,CASSLKATCYEQYF,TGTGCCAGCAGCTTAAAGGCTACCTGCTACGAGCAGTACTTC
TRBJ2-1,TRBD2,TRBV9,CASRGQDRAGDQFF,TGTGCCAGCAGGGGTCAGGATCGTGCGGGAGATCAGTTCTTC
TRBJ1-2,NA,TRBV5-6,CASSLGGSYGYTF,TGTGCCAGCAGCTTGGGAGGGAGCTATGGCTACACCTTC
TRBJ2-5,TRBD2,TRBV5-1,CASRPTSGRETQYF,TGCGCCAGCAGGCCCACTAGCGGGCGGGAGACCCAGTACTTC
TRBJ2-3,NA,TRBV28,CASSFLAGTDTQYF,TGTGCCAGCAGTTTTTTAGCCGGGACAGATACGCAGTATTTT